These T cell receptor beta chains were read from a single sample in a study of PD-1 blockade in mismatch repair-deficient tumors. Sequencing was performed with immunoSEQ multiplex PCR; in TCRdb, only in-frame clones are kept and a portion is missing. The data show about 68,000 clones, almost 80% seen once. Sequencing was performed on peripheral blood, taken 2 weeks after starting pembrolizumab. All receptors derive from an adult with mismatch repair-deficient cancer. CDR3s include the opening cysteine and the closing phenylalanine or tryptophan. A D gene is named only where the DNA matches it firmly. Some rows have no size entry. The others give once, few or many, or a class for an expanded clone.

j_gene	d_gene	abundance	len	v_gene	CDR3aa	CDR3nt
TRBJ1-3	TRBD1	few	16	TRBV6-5	CASSYKGAEAGNTIYF	TGTGCCAGCAGTTACAAGGGGGCTGAGGCTGGAAACACCATATATTTT
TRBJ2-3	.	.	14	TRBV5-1	CASSFDSGTDTQYF	TGCGCCAGCAGCTTCGACTCGGGCACAGATACGCAGTATTTT
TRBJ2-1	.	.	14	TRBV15	CATSTGEQGNEQFF	TGTGCCACCAGCACCGGAGAGCAAGGAAATGAGCAGTTCTTC
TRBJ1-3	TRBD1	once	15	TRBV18	CASSPGQGPGNTIYF	TGTGCCAGCTCACCAGGACAGGGGCCTGGAAACACCATATATTTT
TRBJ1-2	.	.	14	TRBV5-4	CASSLRGVDYGYTF	TGTGCCAGCAGCTTACGGGGGGTTGACTATGGCTACACCTTC
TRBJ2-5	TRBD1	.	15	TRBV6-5	CASSSRTGAVETQYF	TGTGCCAGCAGTTCCAGGACAGGGGCGGTGGAGACCCAGTACTTC
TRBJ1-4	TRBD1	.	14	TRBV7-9	CASSPTGANEKLFF	TGTGCCAGCAGCCCGACAGGGGCTAATGAAAAACTGTTTTTT
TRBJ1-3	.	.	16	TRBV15	CATSRVWGVGGNTIYF	TGTGCCACCAGCAGAGTGTGGGGAGTGGGTGGAAACACCATATATTTT
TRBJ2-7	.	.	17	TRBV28	CASSLFGSVGIYYEQYF	TGTGCCAGCAGTTTATTCGGGAGCGTGGGGATCTACTACGAGCAGTACTTC
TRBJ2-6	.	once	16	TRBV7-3	CASSLRGGGGANVLTF	TGTGCCAGCAGCTTAAGGGGTGGCGGTGGGGCCAACGTCCTGACTTTC
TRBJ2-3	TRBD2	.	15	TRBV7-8	CASSLVAGEGDTQYF	TGTGCCAGCAGCTTAGTCGCGGGAGAGGGAGATACGCAGTATTTT
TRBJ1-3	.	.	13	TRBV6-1	CAVRVISGNTIYF	TGTGCCGTCAGGGTCATCTCTGGAAACACCATATATTTT
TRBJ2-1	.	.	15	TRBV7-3	CASSFFGPRNNEQFF	TGTGCCAGCAGCTTTTTCGGGCCTAGGAACAATGAGCAGTTCTTC
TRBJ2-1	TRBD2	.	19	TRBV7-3	CASSLEAAGSGRTYNEQFF	TGTGCCAGCAGCTTGGAGGCAGCGGGGTCCGGACGAACCTACAATGAGCAGTTCTTC
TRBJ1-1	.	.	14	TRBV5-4	CASSPRVPGTEAFF	TGTGCCAGCAGCCCCCGGGTCCCCGGCACTGAAGCTTTCTTT
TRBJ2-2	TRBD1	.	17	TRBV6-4	CASSDNWGQGASGELFF	TGTGCCAGCAGTGACAATTGGGGGCAGGGGGCGTCCGGGGAGCTGTTTTTT
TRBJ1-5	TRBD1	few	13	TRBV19	CASRTGSNQPQHF	TGTGCCAGTCGGACAGGAAGCAATCAGCCCCAGCATTTT
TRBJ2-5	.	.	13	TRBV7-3	CASSFMVGETQYF	TGTGCCAGCAGCTTTATGGTGGGGGAGACCCAGTACTTC